The clone carrying this T cell receptor beta chain was counted at least ten times. The sample comes from a study of read filtering for tumor transcriptome and immune sequencing. The CDR3 runs to 15 residues. CDR1 SGHTA and CDR2 FQGNSA come from the germline V gene. The ends were cut back, 1 base at V and 1 base at J, with 8 bases in the middle. This library used approximately 390 ng RNA and molecular barcoded adaptors spanning alpha/delta and beta/gamma chains. One entry per CDR3 protein, called by TCRdb with MiXCR from the reads. The table records some 15,000 distinct CDR3 sequences, roughly 21% of them present only once.

Sequencing input: a population of CD138-negative cells sorted from bone marrow. The chain has TRBV7-2 and TRBJ2-1; possible D gene TRBD2, 6 bases. The receptor was derived from a donor at least 40 years old with multiple myeloma. In DNA form, the CDR3 reads TGTGCCAGCAGCTTAGAGGGACTTTCCTACAATGAGCAGTTCTTC. Translating it yields CASSLEGLSYNEQFF.